The clone carrying this TCR beta chain has ten or more counts. Its antigen is still unknown. Amplified regions were TCR beta CDR3 sequences from RNA transcripts. First-round RT-PCR of the TCR CDR3 relied on the HTBI primer set. TCRdb reanalysed the multiplex PCR reads using MiXCR and keeps one entry per CDR3 protein. The sample shows roughly 740,000 distinct CDR3 sequences, about 15% of them seen only once. This entry comes from a study of T cells in Graves' hyperthyroidism and ophthalmopathy. Study conclusions and caveats: Ophthalmopathy got predicted by the model a median 6.5 months before its onset.

Per the germline V gene, CDR1 is SGHRS and CDR2 is YFSETQ. CDR3 length: 15 amino acids. The J segment lost 3 bases and the V segment lost 4 bases, leaving 6 bases of the junction unmatched. The V call is TRBV5-1, the J call TRBJ2-7, with 11 bases identical to TRBD1. Sequencing was carried out using blood. The TCR was taken from a man in his late teens or twenties with Graves' hyperthyroidism. CDR3 amino acids: CASSGRTGGVYEQYF. CDR3 nucleotides: TGCGCCAGCAGCGGGAGGACAGGGGGCGTCTACGAGCAGTACTTC. The whole variable domain, filled in from reference TRBV5-1 and TRBJ2-7, reads KAGVTQTPRYLIKTRGQQVTLSCSPISGHRSVSWYQQTPGQGLQFLFEYFSETQRNKGNFPGRFSGRQFSNSRSEMNVSTLELGDSALYLCASSGRTGGVYEQYFGPGTRLTVT.